Listed here are 14 T cell receptor beta chains from one sample, sequenced in a study of cytomegalovirus exposure and HLA in healthy donors. PCR involved 60 Vbeta and 13 Jbeta primers. Data came from immunoSEQ multiplex PCR; TCRdb stores just in-frame clones and leaves some out. The profile covers over 110,000 clones, with roughly 83% appearing a single time and around 3% taken by the ten largest. The source material was PBMCs. Receptors were obtained from a female donor in good health and CMV-seronegative.

The gene calls are TRBV13 and TRBJ1-2; the D is unclear. CDR3 length: 13 amino acids. Germline assignment: CDR1 PRHDT and CDR2 FYEKMQ (reference sequence). V was pared by 5 bases and J by 1 base, with 8 bases between. This CDR3 is CASSPNGNYGYTF. The CDR3 bases are TGTGCCAGCAGCCCCAACGGTAACTATGGCTACACCTTC.

V gene TRBV30 combines with J gene TRBJ1-3; maybe TRBD1 (6 bases). Trimming cost V 3 bases and J 1 base, with 16 bases left between them. CDR1 and CDR2 (germline): GTSNPN, SVGIG (reference sequence). The CDR3 covers 16 residues. The CDR3 DNA reads TGTGCCTGGAGGACTTCGATCAGGGGTTCTGGAAACACCATATATTTT. Translated, it gives CAWRTSIRGSGNTIYF.

CDR3 in DNA: TGTGCCAGCAGCTTGTCACCGGGACTAGCTGGATCGGAGCAGTTCTTC. Amino acid sequence: CASSLSPGLAGSEQFF. The chain joins TRBV5-6 to TRBJ2-1; 9 nucleotides align to TRBD2. Losses at the gene ends were 1 base for V and 10 bases for J; bases not matched to a gene: 12. The germline V gene has CDR1 SGHDT and CDR2 YYEEEE. The CDR3 runs to 16 residues. Combining the CDR3 with reference TRBV5-6 and TRBJ2-1 gives the whole variable domain DAGVTQSPTHLIKTRGQQVTLRCSPKSGHDTVSWYQQALGQGPQFIFQYYEEEERQRGNFPDRFSGHQFPNYSSELNVNALLLGDSALYLCASSLSPGLAGSEQFFGPGTRLTVL.

This clone was found a few times. The CDR3 is CASTGGDGYTF. As DNA, the CDR3 is TGTGCCAGCACAGGGGGCGATGGCTACACCTTC. The chain uses TRBV6-5 and TRBJ1-2; 8 bases are a match to TRBD1. Germline CDR1 and CDR2: MNHEY and SVGAGI. Trimming cost V 7 bases and J 6 bases; bases outside gene matches: 1. This CDR3 spans 11 amino acids.

The gene calls are TRBV9 and TRBJ2-7; unclear D gene. V was clipped by 4 bases and J by 2 bases, with 13 bases between them. From germline, CDR1 is SGDLS and CDR2 YYNGEE. CDR3 length: 14 residues. CDR3 DNA: TGTGCCAGCAGCCCCCCCGGTCACCCCTACGAGCAGTACTTC. Protein: CASSPPGHPYEQYF.

The chain couples TRBV11-2 to TRBJ2-3, with 7 bases lining up with TRBD2. The CDR3 totals 14 residues. V was clipped by 2 bases and J by 7 bases; unmatched bases: 6. Germline V gene sequence: CDR1 SGHAT, CDR2 FQNNGV. The DNA for the CDR3 is TGTGCCAGCAGCTTACCTGGGGGGGGGAATACGCAGTATTTT. Translating gives CASSLPGGGNTQYF.

The CDR3 protein is CASSGVEQYF. DNA for the CDR3: TGTGCCAGCAGCGGGGTCGAGCAGTACTTC. V gene TRBV2 combines with J gene TRBJ2-7; weak D call: TRBD2 (5 bases). This CDR3 is 10 amino acids long. Trimming took 6 bases from V and 6 from J, leaving 6 bases between them. The V gene's germline CDR1 is SNHLY and CDR2 FYNNEI.

This clone was seen only a few times. The chain joins TRBV6-5 to TRBJ1-5, with D possibly TRBD1 on 5 matching bases. V was clipped by 6 bases and J by 4 bases, with 16 bases between them. This CDR3 has 15 residues. Germline CDR1 reads MNHEY; CDR2 reads SVGAGI. CDR3 loop: CASSSDRALNQPQHF. CDR3 sequence (DNA): TGTGCCAGCAGCTCCGACAGAGCTTTAAATCAGCCCCAGCATTTT.

This clone was recorded a few times. This chain uses TRBV27 with TRBJ2-7; weak D call: TRBD1 (5 bases). V was shortened by 3 bases and J by 3 bases, with 9 bases between the two germline ends. In germline, CDR1 is MNHEY, CDR2 SMNVEV (reference sequence). The length of the CDR3 is 13 residues. The CDR3 region has the DNA TGTGCCAGCAGTTTCCAGGGTAACTACGAGCAGTACTTC. Translation gives CASSFQGNYEQYF.

The rearrangement joins TRBV7-2 to TRBJ2-3; tentatively, D is TRBD2 (6 bases). The V gene lost 1 base and the J gene lost 8 bases, with 19 bases spanning the gap. The CDR3 length is 16 residues. Looked up from germline, CDR1 is SGHTA and CDR2 is FQGNSA. The CDR3 loop reads CASSLGRAAGGSTQYF. CDR3 DNA: TGTGCCAGCAGCTTAGGGAGGGCCGCGGGTGGTAGTACGCAGTATTTT.

V usage is TRBV18 and J usage is TRBJ1-1; 7 nucleotides line up with TRBD1. V gave up 4 bases and J gave up 7 bases; unmatched junction bases: 6. The germline CDR1 and CDR2 sequences are KGHSH and LQKENI. CDR3 length: 13 residues. For the CDR3, the DNA is TGTGCCAGCTCACTAGGATCAGGGGGTGAAGCTTTCTTT. Encoded protein: CASSLGSGGEAFF.

In this sample, this clone turned up once. The chain joins TRBV7-2 to TRBJ2-1, with D perhaps TRBD1 (5 bases). V gave up 0 bases and J gave up 2 bases, with 5 bases separating them. The CDR3 loop spans 14 amino acids. Per the germline V gene, CDR1 is SGHTA and CDR2 is FQGNSA. This chain's CDR3 is CASSLAGPYNEQFF. The DNA of the CDR3 is TGTGCCAGCAGCTTAGCGGGGCCCTACAATGAGCAGTTCTTC.

CDR3 bases: TGCGCCAGCAGAGAAGCGGAAATACAAGAGACCCAGTACTTC. Translating gives CASREAEIQETQYF. The genes are TRBV10-2 and TRBJ2-5, with a tentative D call TRBD2 (5 bases). Trimming pared 6 bases from V and 2 bases from J, leaving 13 bases between. Germline-derived CDR1 and CDR2 are WSHSY and SAAADI. The CDR3 spans 14 residues.

The V gene is TRBV6-1, the J gene TRBJ2-1; 8 nucleotides align to TRBD1. The trim removed 6 bases at V and 10 bases at J, leaving 8 bases unmatched. The CDR3 is 13 amino acids. The germline V gene has CDR1 MNHNS and CDR2 SASEGT. The CDR3 DNA reads TGTGCCAGCAGGTGGCAGGGGGCTGGGGAGCAGTTCTTC. It encodes CASRWQGAGEQFF.